Detailed here is one T cell receptor (beta chain). Its specific antigen is unknown. Base-call qualities are not available, and no considerably larger clone is one nucleotide away. This entry comes from a study of shared clonotypes between healthy human individuals (dated by TCRdb to 2018 to 2020). In terms of the full investigation: The cohort included a few men and two women between 18 and 49 years of age. To estimate repertoire size and how much clonotype sharing occurs between individuals, the study deeply sequenced the blood TCR repertoires of about five healthy adults. Per donor, leukapheresis produced somewhere between about 0.94 and 8.9 billion PBMCs. Different laboratories and diverse techniques were used to prepare libraries and sequence TCR repertoires, to increase sequencing depth and limit assay-specific biases.

The research as a whole found: The genetic and exposure-history diversity represented was limited by the small number of donors. Sampling was restricted to blood, and TCR repertoires in tissue are likely to differ from TCR repertoires in blood. Pairwise subsampling indicated that sequencing depth was expected to affect the degree of clonotype sharing among donors.

Healthy HIV-negative adults with no recently reported acute infections or vaccinations were included as donors. All donors were Caucasian adults living in Nashville, Tennessee, USA. For unsorted samples, 90 million to 95 million PBMCs were counted, and genomic DNA was extracted using the QIAamp DNA Blood Mini kit. Blood was obtained by leukapheresis, after which PBMCs were separated by Ficoll-Histopaque density gradient centrifugation and cryopreserved in liquid nitrogen vapor phase. TCR CDR3 regions were amplified from genomic DNA by multiplex PCR using the deep immunoSEQ assay. Extracted genomic DNA from each cell subset was spread evenly across all wells of several immunoSEQ 96-well plates, with each plate serving as a replicate. Each replicate PCR for unsorted PBMC received about 0.3 ug genomic DNA, equal to approximately 29,000 T cell genomes. Genomic DNA from unsorted PBMC was sequenced over ten immunoSEQ deep assay plates. The purified libraries were quantified using a Qubit 3.0 fluorometer, sized with a Bioanalyzer 2100, and then quantified again using the KAPA Library Quantification kit. Every immunoSEQ 96-well plate was sequenced on a separate single-read 150-cycle Illumina NextSeq 550 flow cell. On the study's bioinformatics: Because the immunoSEQ output included only junctional sequences and no quality scores, the filtering could not be the same as the filtering used for full-length reads. To assign V/J genes and CDR3, sequences were annotated against IMGT germline references using PyIR, a Python wrapper for IgBLAST v1.9. Reads with weak V/J assignments (E-value above 1e-6), missing CDR3, stop codons, out-of-frame junctions, or ambiguous translated residues were removed. A V3J clonotype was defined by an identical inferred V gene, J gene, and CDR3 amino acid sequence. Percentage overlap between repertoires was computed as shared unique clonotypes divided by the size of the smaller repertoire. Repertoire richness was assessed with RTK rarefaction, the Chao1 estimator, and Recon v2.1 estimates of unobserved clonotypes. The table was pulled from immuneACCESS by TCRdb, which kept in-frame rearrangements only. Such tables lose some clones; where checked, under half of the loss comes from unresolved V genes, and the rest has no known cause. That table gives V, J and clone size, and the DNA gave D and trimming. The sample records 550,000 to 600,000 clones, roughly 79% of which are singletons. The biggest ten clones account for about 12% of the sample.

Sequenced: PBMCs. This receptor was obtained from a woman aged 40 to 50 in good health. Some clones in this sample may be carry-over from other donors' samples.

The CDR3 region: CASSGGWSYYNEQFF. The nucleotide sequence reads TGTGCCAGCAGCGGGGGTTGGAGTTACTACAATGAGCAGTTCTTC. The sequence joins TRBV6-5 to TRBJ2-1, and TRBD2 may be the D gene, going by 6 matching bases. From the germline V gene, CDR1 is MNHEY and CDR2 is SVGAGI. From its cysteine to its phenylalanine, the CDR3 spans 15 amino acids. Here the CDR3 DNA is all that survives: 45 bases in frame from base 1. V and J are truncated by 6 bases and 3 bases respectively, leaving an intervening sequence of 15 bases.